This T cell receptor (beta chain) was recovered during a study of T cells in Graves' hyperthyroidism and ophthalmopathy (dated by TCRdb to the late 2010s). Regarding the study in general: Peripheral blood was sampled at the time of initial diagnosis, prior to any treatment. A discovery cohort of approximately 100 patients, 43 with Graves' ophthalmopathy and under 60 with stable Graves' hyperthyroidism, was used to find distinguishing TCR V-J signatures. Whether ophthalmopathy could be predicted prospectively was tested in an independent validation cohort made up of approximately 19 hyperthyroidism patients plus 17 patients who later progressed to ophthalmopathy. For training and testing, the roughly 93 patients in the discovery cohort were randomly divided in a 7:3 ratio. In addition, the study compared T-cell repertoires in thyroid tissue and in blood from about 6 Graves' hyperthyroidism patients. Once sampling was done, hyperthyroidism patients were given methimazole at a starting dose of 30 mg daily, whereas ophthalmopathy patients were given high-dose intravenous methylprednisolone. The paper describes TCR Vbeta CDR3 sequencing of roughly 130 peripheral blood samples, made up of 40 to 45 ophthalmopathy patients, some 76 hyperthyroidism patients and approximately 17 progressor patients. What the research found in general, with its limitations: During validation, the model predicted progression to ophthalmopathy a median of around 6 months ahead of onset, with roughly 65% sensitivity and almost 75% specificity. Most expanded thyroid clonotypes (frequency above 0.001) were also detected in blood, suggesting blood repertoires may reflect thyroid immune responses. No statistical method was used to fix the sample size in advance, and group allocation was not hidden from the investigators. Ophthalmopathy was separated from stable hyperthyroidism by a 13 V-J signature model, with roughly 88% sensitivity and about 84% specificity obtained in cross-validation and 80%/75% obtained in testing.

The TCR beta CDR3 regions were amplified from the RNA transcripts. The TCR CDR3 was subjected to a first round of RT-PCR using the HTBI primer set and the Qiagen OneStep RT-PCR kit. Libraries were constructed in a second round of multiplex PCR, after which size selection and purification were carried out. Libraries were sequenced paired-end with 100 bp reads on an Illumina HiSeq2000. Under the source paper's analysis protocol: Raw data were processed with SOAPnuke, discarding reads with adapters, uncalled bases, mean Phred below 15, or no exact constant-primer or identifier match. COPE v1.2.5 was used to merge high-quality paired reads, and clonotypes were defined as unique nucleotide sequences. Clonotypes were aligned to IMGT TRBV, TRBD and TRBJ reference segments using MiTCR v1.1. Only V-J combinations with frequency above 0.0001, covering about 99% of repertoires, were analysed. A TCS score was defined as the ratio between F50 (clonal expansion) and ExV (chaos), using BLOSUM62-based TCRdist between CDR3 peptides within each V-J. Welch's t-statistics and random forest reduced roughly 500 V-J features to 10 to 15, which were used in a naive Bayes classifier (R e1071). TCRdb reanalyzed the raw reads on its own, using fastp at Q25 for trimming and MiXCR for clone calling, and kept in-frame beta chains. Entries are consolidated by CDR3 protein sequence, retaining the most common genes and DNA. The V and J calls reflect TCRdb's pipeline rather than the authors' work. For this sample the table gives approximately 350,000 distinct CDR3 sequences, of which around 15% were detected only once. About 21% of the sample comes from the top ten.

There are 17 amino acids in the CDR3, from cysteine to phenylalanine inclusive. Only the CDR3 region is kept as DNA, spanning 51 bases read in frame from base 1. CDR1 LNHDA and CDR2 SQIVND are derived from the germline V gene (reference sequence). Moderately to severely active disease, a Clinical Activity Score of at least 3, a NOSPECS grade of at least 4, and a duration under 3 months were present in ophthalmopathy patients. The study excluded patients with uncontrolled infections, other autoimmune diseases, pregnancy or lactation. Diagnoses were established on the basis of clinical symptoms, serum thyroxine and TRAb, thyroid ultrasound, and orbital computed tomography. Ficoll-Paque density gradient centrifugation was used to isolate PBMCs from approximately 10 ml of fresh peripheral blood. Total RNA was extracted with Trizol reagent, and quality was checked on an Agilent 2100 Bioanalyzer. In regard to this clonotype: Its antigen has not been determined. An end of the junction differs from the germline gene, which may be a read error.

This clonotype originated in a woman aged 60-70 years with Graves' ophthalmopathy. This chain is built from TRBV19 and TRBJ2-3; TRBD2 aligns with 14 central bases. Sequenced material: blood. For the CDR3, the sequence is CASNIERGTSGRDTQYF. The sequence in DNA is TGTGCCAGTAATATAGAAAGGGGGACTAGCGGGAGAGATACGCAGTATTTT.